The clone carrying this T cell receptor (beta chain) was detected once. This entry belongs to a study of metastatic and nonmetastatic thyroid tumors. Before thyroid surgery, none of the patients had received any treatment. V lost 0 bases to trimming and J lost 12 bases, with 12 bases between them. CDR3 length: 13 amino acids. Germline V gives CDR1 SGHNT, CDR2 YENEEA. Through MiXCR, TCRdb re-clonotyped the PCR reads. The data contain tens of thousands of clones, about a sixth of them singletons. Material for sequencing was tumor tissue. This receptor was obtained from a female donor with papillary thyroid cancer or a benign thyroid nodule (not recorded which). Some clones in this sample may be carry-over from other donors' samples. This chain links TRBV11-3 with TRBJ2-1, with D possibly TRBD2 on 5 matching bases. CDR3 in amino acids: CASSLDPGYGQFF. In nucleotides, the CDR3 is TGTGCCAGCAGCTTAGATCCGGGGTATGGGCAGTTCTTC.